What follows are 9 T cell receptor beta chains derived from one specimen sequenced in a study of CD8 T cells in Susac syndrome. The authors reverse transcribed roughly 0.5 to 1 ug RNA with random hexamers. From the immunoSEQ multiplex PCR reads, TCRdb called clonotypes with MiXCR, one entry per CDR3 protein. The sample holds some 180,000 distinct CDR3 sequences, about 93% seen once. The sample consisted of CD4+ T cells from PBMCs. These receptors came from a human donor in good health.

The chain uses TRBV3-1 and TRBJ1-1; the D is unclear. Per germline, CDR1 LGHDT and CDR2 YNNKEL (reference sequence). V was trimmed by 2 bases and J by 2 bases, leaving 6 bases between them. This CDR3 has 13 residues. The CDR3 loop is CASSQRVNTEAFF. The CDR3 nucleotides read TGTGCCAGCAGCCAAAGGGTAAACACTGAAGCTTTCTTT.

This clonotype occurred a few times. The rearrangement links TRBV6-1 to TRBJ2-7, with TRBD1 matching over 7 bases. The germline V gene has CDR1 MNHNS and CDR2 SASEGT. V shed 4 bases, J shed 4 bases, and the junction held 7 bases outside the gene matches. The CDR3 length is 14 residues. CDR3 sequence (DNA): TGTGCCAGCAGTGCGTCGACAGGGCAATACGAGCAGTACTTC. Protein sequence: CASSASTGQYEQYF.

The chain employs TRBV7-9 and TRBJ2-1, with D perhaps TRBD2 (6 bases). Germline CDR1 is SEHNR and CDR2 is FQNEAQ (reference sequence). The V end was cut by 5 bases, the J end by 4 bases, with 18 bases between. This CDR3 is built from 16 residues. DNA of the CDR3: TGTGCCAGCAGCCCCCGAGGGAGGATCCTATACAATGAGCAGTTCTTC. Its translation is CASSPRGRILYNEQFF.

V and J are TRBV20-1 and TRBJ1-5; D uncertain. The CDR3 extends over 17 amino acids. Germline lookup yields CDR1 DFQATT and CDR2 SNEGSKA (reference sequence). V lost 3 bases to trimming and J lost 7 bases, with 25 bases between them. The CDR3 DNA sequence: TGCAGTGCTAGGTTGCAGAGTGAGGCTTTTAGTGGCCAGCCCCAGCATTTT. It translates to CSARLQSEAFSGQPQHF.

The genes are TRBV11-2 and TRBJ2-3, with TRBD2 identical over 9 bases. Germline values: CDR1 SGHAT, CDR2 FQNNGV. V lost 5 bases, J lost 6 bases, and 9 bases stayed unmatched. The CDR3 has 15 amino acids. CDR3 residues: CASSKLSGGRDTQYF. CDR3 nucleotides: TGTGCCAGCAGCAAACTTAGCGGGGGAAGGGATACGCAGTATTTT.

The V and J genes are TRBV9 and TRBJ2-1; no firm D call. Germline loops: CDR1 SGDLS, CDR2 YYNGEE. This CDR3 contains 14 residues. Trimming cost V 0 bases and J 9 bases, with 13 bases left between them. CDR3 amino acids: CASSVGGVSGEQFF. The CDR3 DNA follows: TGTGCCAGCAGCGTAGGTGGAGTCTCGGGTGAGCAGTTCTTC. Complete variable domain (other parts from reference TRBV9 and TRBJ2-1): DSGVTQTPKHLITATGQRVTLRCSPRSGDLSVYWYQQSLDQGLQFLIQYYNGEERAKGNILERFSAQQFPDLHSELNLSSLELGDSALYFCASSVGGVSGEQFFGPGTRLTVL.

In this sample, this clonotype turned up once. J is TRBJ2-5 and V is TRBV3-1; 9 bases are a match to TRBD2. Looked up from germline, CDR1 is LGHDT and CDR2 is YNNKEL (reference sequence). V shed 1 base and J 1 base; nucleotides not matched to a gene: 13. The CDR3 contains 19 residues. The CDR3 DNA sequence: TGTGCCAGCAGCCAAGTTTCACCTCGACTAGCGGTAATCCAAGAGACCCAGTACTTC. It encodes CASSQVSPRLAVIQETQYF.

The CDR3 loop reads CASSLTGSTDTQYF. The CDR3 DNA follows: TGTGCCAGCAGTTTAACAGGGAGCACAGATACGCAGTATTTT. The V gene is TRBV12-3 or TRBV12-4, the J gene TRBJ2-3; TRBD1 might be the D (6 bases). The CDR3 spans 14 residues. Trimming removed 2 bases from V and 0 bases from J, with 6 bases in between.

The count of this clonotype is one. V gene TRBV27 combines with J gene TRBJ1-2, with TRBD1 matching 9 bases. The germline CDR1 and CDR2 sequences are MNHEY and SMNVEV (reference sequence). This CDR3 has 17 residues. The V segment lost 3 bases and the J segment 6 bases; nucleotides outside the gene matches: 14. CDR3: CASSFMKPGQGSNGYTF. CDR3 in DNA: TGTGCCAGCAGTTTTATGAAGCCGGGACAGGGCTCCAATGGCTACACCTTC.